This paragraph covers one T cell receptor (beta chain) sequence. Its antigen is undetermined. This CDR3 has 14 amino acids. Trimming took 1 base from V and 4 from J, leaving 12 bases between them. Germline CDR1 and CDR2: SGHRS and YFSETQ. The data belong to a study of T-cell memory formation after mild COVID-19. Study context: TCR clusters showed largely donor specificity.

Study outcomes and limitations: Cross-reactive memory appears to have joined, as suggested by some responding clones showing up in pre-infection memory. Shrinking CD4+ clones were chiefly CM and EM; CD8+ ones were chiefly EMRA.

TCRdb re-called the 5' RACE reads through MiXCR, storing one row per CDR3 protein. The sample holds roughly 100,000 distinct CDR3 sequences, approximately 13% seen once. The sample consisted of PBMCs or a T cell subset sorted from them (not recorded which). The TCR comes from an adult woman who had mild COVID-19 (a few samples of this study predate the infection). Cell type and time point are not known. The rearrangement joins TRBV5-1 to TRBJ2-7; weak D call: TRBD1 (6 bases). CDR3 amino acids: CASSLSWGRYEQYF. In nucleotides, the CDR3 is TGCGCCAGCAGCTTGAGTTGGGGGCGGTACGAGCAGTACTTC. The full variable domain, in which reference TRBV5-1 and TRBJ2-7 provide the parts outside the CDR3, is KAGVTQTPRYLIKTRGQQVTLSCSPISGHRSVSWYQQTPGQGLQFLFEYFSETQRNKGNFPGRFSGRQFSNSRSEMNVSTLELGDSALYLCASSLSWGRYEQYFGPGTRLTVT.